The source of this T cell receptor (beta chain) is a study of CD8 T cells in Susac syndrome. Overall study findings and caveats: The number of Susac-specific public clones found was sixteen in total CD8+ repertoires and a few in CD8+ TEMRA repertoires.

A quantity of about 0.5 to 1 ug RNA underwent reverse transcription using random hexamers. MiXCR, applied by TCRdb to the immunoSEQ multiplex PCR reads, yields one record per CDR3 protein. The sample lists approximately 190,000 distinct CDR3 sequences, roughly 94% seen once, with about 0.17% in the top ten. Concerning this clonotype itself: Its matching antigen is unknown.

This receptor was obtained from a human donor with Susac syndrome. The sample was CD8+ T cells from PBMCs.

The CDR3 region is CASSLSLAGGYNEQFF. The DNA of the CDR3 is TGTGCCAGCAGTTTATCCTTAGCGGGAGGCTACAATGAGCAGTTCTTC. This rearrangement joins TRBV28 to TRBJ2-1; 10 nucleotides agree with TRBD2. This CDR3 comprises 16 residues. J gave up 3 bases and V 1 base, and 3 bases lay outside the gene matches. Germline-derived CDR1 and CDR2 are MDHEN and SYDVKM.